The text below deals with one TCR beta chain. This record comes from a study of blood T cell repertoires in COVID-19. V shed 0 bases and J 7 bases; nucleotides not matched to a gene: 7. The length of the CDR3 is 16 residues. CDR1 and CDR2 from the germline V gene are LGHDT and YNNKEL (reference sequence). Generated by immunoSEQ multiplex PCR, the TCRdb table keeps only in-frame clones and is missing some. The data hold more than 200,000 clones, with approximately 89% observed a single time. V gene TRBV3-1 (or the pseudogene TRBV3-2) combines with J gene TRBJ2-1, with 9 bases fitting TRBD2. Sample: PBMCs or T cells enriched from blood (not recorded which). This sequence originates from a woman younger than 45 who had been exposed to COVID-19. CDR3: CASSQEVLAGQNEQFF. For the CDR3, the DNA is TGTGCCAGCAGCCAAGAAGTGCTAGCGGGGCAGAATGAGCAGTTCTTC.